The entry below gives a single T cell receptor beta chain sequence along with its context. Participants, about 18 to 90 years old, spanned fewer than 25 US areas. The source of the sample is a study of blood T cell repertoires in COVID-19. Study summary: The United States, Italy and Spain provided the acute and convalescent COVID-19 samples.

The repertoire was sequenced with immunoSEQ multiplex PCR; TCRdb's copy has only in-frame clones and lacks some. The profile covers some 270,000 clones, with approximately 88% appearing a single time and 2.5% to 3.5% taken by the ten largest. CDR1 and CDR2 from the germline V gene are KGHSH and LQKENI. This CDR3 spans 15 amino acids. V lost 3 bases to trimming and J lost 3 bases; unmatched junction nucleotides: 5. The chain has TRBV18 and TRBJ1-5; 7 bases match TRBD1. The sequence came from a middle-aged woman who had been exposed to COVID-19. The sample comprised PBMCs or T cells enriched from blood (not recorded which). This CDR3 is CASSPTTGPNQPQHF. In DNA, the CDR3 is TGTGCCAGCTCACCTACGACAGGGCCCAATCAGCCCCAGCATTTT.